The clone carrying this T cell receptor beta chain has only one observation. Authors' data handling: It was from reference gene primer amplification that nucleated cell counts were estimated. Generated by immunoSEQ multiplex PCR, the TCRdb table keeps only in-frame clones and is missing some. V and J calls and clone size follow that table, whereas D and trimming were derived from the DNA. The sample records around 50,000 clones, 85% being singletons. This sample was taken from a study of blood T cell repertoires in COVID-19. About the research overall: There were acute and convalescent COVID-19 samples, and they came from the United States, Italy and Spain. T cells, B-cell-depleted T cells, or PBMCs supplied cDNA or gDNA.

From germline, CDR1 is MDHEN and CDR2 SYDVKM. V lost 4 bases, J lost 0 bases, and 12 bases stayed unmatched. The CDR3 is 18 amino acids. Source material: peripheral blood. This clonotype originated in a man aged 35 to 55 with active COVID-19. The V call is TRBV28, the J call TRBJ2-5; 9 bases map to TRBD1. CDR3 DNA sequence: TGTGCCAGCAGTTCCCATCTTCGGGGACAGGGTGACCAAGAGACCCAGTACTTC. Residues: CASSSHLRGQGDQETQYF.